What follows are 9 T cell receptor beta chains derived from one specimen sequenced in a study of CD8+ T cells in alopecia areata. Once RNA had been extracted, it was reverse transcribed into cDNA to act as the sequencing template. Data came from immunoSEQ multiplex PCR; TCRdb stores just in-frame clones and leaves some out. Of 210,000 or so clones in the sample, around 66% were seen once. The treatment: oral pan-JAK inhibitor, 5-10 mg twice daily. The sequencing used CD4+ T cells sorted from blood, collected around week 42, from a patient treated with tofacitinib. All receptors derive from a human donor with alopecia areata.

The V call is TRBV30, the J call TRBJ1-6; weak D call: TRBD1 (6 bases). CDR1 and CDR2 (germline): GTSNPN, SVGIG (reference sequence). Deletions cut 0 bases from V and 7 bases from J, with 10 bases between. The CDR3 length is 14 residues. The chain's CDR3 is CAWSVLQGNSPLHF. DNA for the CDR3: TGTGCCTGGAGTGTACTGCAGGGGAATTCACCCCTCCACTTT. Complete variable domain (other parts from reference TRBV30 and TRBJ1-6): SQTIHQWPATLVQPVGSPLSLECTVEGTSNPNLYWYRQAAGRGLQLLFYSVGIGQISSEVPQNLSASRPQDRQFILSSKKLLLSDSGFYLCAWSVLQGNSPLHFGNGTRLTVT.

The chain employs TRBV7-2 and TRBJ2-7, with 7 bases matching TRBD1. The CDR3 extends over 13 amino acids. Per the germline V gene, CDR1 is SGHTA and CDR2 is FQGNSA. The V gene end was trimmed by 5 bases and the J gene end by 3 bases; junction bases not matched to a gene: 4. Here the CDR3 reads CASSDRAGYEQYF. CDR3 sequence (DNA): TGTGCCAGCAGCGACAGGGCGGGCTACGAGCAGTACTTC.

About this clone itself: The same CDR3 can be traced to other DNA sequences in this sample. This CDR3 is CASTSTDTQYF. CDR3 sequence (DNA): TGTGCCAGCACTAGCACAGATACGCAGTATTTT. The chain recombines TRBV6-5 with TRBJ2-3; D unclear. The CDR3 runs 11 residues. The germline V gene has CDR1 MNHEY and CDR2 SVGAGI. Between the trimmed V and J ends, which lost 7 bases and 0 bases, there was a span of 2 bases.

In this sample, this clone turned up a few times. This chain links TRBV5-1 with TRBJ2-7, with 8 bases matching TRBD2. This CDR3 has 15 amino acids. Trimming took 4 bases from V and 5 from J; bases not matched to a gene: 11. Germline CDR1 is SGHRS and CDR2 is YFSETQ. The CDR3, as DNA: TGCGCCAGCAGCAGAACAAGCGGGAGAGGGGACGAGCAGTACTTC. Amino acid sequence: CASSRTSGRGDEQYF. Full variable domain (missing parts from reference TRBV5-1 and TRBJ2-7): KAGVTQTPRYLIKTRGQQVTLSCSPISGHRSVSWYQQTPGQGLQFLFEYFSETQRNKGNFPGRFSGRQFSNSRSEMNVSTLELGDSALYLCASSRTSGRGDEQYFGPGTRLTVT.

Worth noting for this clone: The same CDR3 also results from other DNA sequences found in this sample. The V gene is TRBV29-1, the J gene TRBJ1-1; 7 nucleotides match TRBD1. V lost 8 bases to trimming and J lost 0 bases; unmatched junction nucleotides: 6. This CDR3 has 13 residues. The V gene's germline CDR1 is SQVTM and CDR2 ANQGSEA. As DNA, the CDR3 is TGCAGCTCGCGGACAGGCCTGAACACTGAAGCTTTCTTT. It translates to CSSRTGLNTEAFF.

The chain links TRBV13 to TRBJ1-2; D remains unclear. Germline assignment: CDR1 PRHDT and CDR2 FYEKMQ (reference sequence). Trimming stripped 2 bases from V and 7 bases from J, with 8 bases between. The CDR3 is made up of 12 amino acids. For the CDR3, the DNA is TGTGCCAGCAGCTTAAGAGGAGGTGGCTACACCTTC. It codes for CASSLRGGGYTF. Together with reference TRBV13 and TRBJ1-2, the CDR3 gives the full variable domain: AAGVIQSPRHLIKEKRETATLKCYPIPRHDTVYWYQQGPGQDPQFLISFYEKMQSDKGSIPDRFSAQQFSDYHSELNMSSLELGDSALYFCASSLRGGGYTFGSGTRLTVV.

The chain combines TRBV6-1 with TRBJ1-4; D ambiguous. V dropped 6 bases and J dropped 11 bases, with 7 bases sitting between them. This CDR3 is built from 10 residues. Per germline, CDR1 MNHNS and CDR2 SASEGT. The CDR3 DNA is TGTGCCAGCAGGGAGTGGAAACTGTTTTTT. Translating gives CASREWKLFF.

This sequence joins TRBV29-1 and TRBJ2-3, with 9 bases lining up with TRBD2. With 2 bases clipped from V and 2 bases from J, the junction kept 5 bases outside the gene matches. This CDR3 region has 15 residues. Germline V gene sequence: CDR1 SQVTM, CDR2 ANQGSEA. DNA of the CDR3: TGCAGCGTTGAAATAGTAGCGGGGGTCACAGATACGCAGTATTTT. It yields the protein CSVEIVAGVTDTQYF.

The rearrangement uses TRBV30 and TRBJ1-1; unclear D gene. This CDR3 is 14 amino acids long. V lost 2 bases and J 2 bases, leaving 12 bases between the germline ends. Per germline, CDR1 GTSNPN and CDR2 SVGIG (reference sequence). CDR3 nucleotide sequence: TGTGCCTGGAGTTTGGGTTTGGGTAACACTGAAGCTTTCTTT. This translates into CAWSLGLGNTEAFF.